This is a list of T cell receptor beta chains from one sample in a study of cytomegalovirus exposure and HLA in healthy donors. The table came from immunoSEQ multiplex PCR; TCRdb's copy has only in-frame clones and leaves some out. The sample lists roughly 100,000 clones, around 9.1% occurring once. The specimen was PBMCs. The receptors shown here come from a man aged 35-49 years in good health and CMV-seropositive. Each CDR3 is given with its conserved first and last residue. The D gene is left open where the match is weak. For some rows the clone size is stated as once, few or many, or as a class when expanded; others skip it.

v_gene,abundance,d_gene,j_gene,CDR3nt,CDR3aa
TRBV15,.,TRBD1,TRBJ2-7,TGTGCCACCAGTTCTCGGGACAGGGGCCACGAGCAGTACTTC,CATSSRDRGHEQYF
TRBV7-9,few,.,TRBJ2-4,TGTGCCAGCAGCTTCGAAAACATTCAGTACTTC,CASSFENIQYF
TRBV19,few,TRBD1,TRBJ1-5,TGTGCCAGTAGCTTGGGACAGGGTTTTGATCAGCCCCAGCATTTT,CASSLGQGFDQPQHF
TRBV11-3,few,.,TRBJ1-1,TGTGCCAGCAGCTTCCAGGGGAACACTGAAGCTTTCTTT,CASSFQGNTEAFF
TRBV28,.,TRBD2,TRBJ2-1,TGTGCCAGCAAAGGGACTAGCGGGAATGAGCAGTTCTTC,CASKGTSGNEQFF
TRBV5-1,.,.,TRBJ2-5,TGCGCCAGCAGCTTGGGGGCAGGTCGGGAGACCCAGTACTTC,CASSLGAGRETQYF
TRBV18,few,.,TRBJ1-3,TGTGCCAGCTCACCACCAAATGAATGGGGCGGTGGAAACACCATATATTTT,CASSPPNEWGGGNTIYF
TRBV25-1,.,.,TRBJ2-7,TGTGCCAGCATCGGCAGGGGATTCTACGAGCAGTACTTC,CASIGRGFYEQYF
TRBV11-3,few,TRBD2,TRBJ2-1,TGTGCCAGCAGCTTAGATCTAAAAAGCGGGAGGATACAAAATGAGCAGTTCTTC,CASSLDLKSGRIQNEQFF
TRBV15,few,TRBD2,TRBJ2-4,TGTGCCACCAGCAGGGGACTAGCGGGAGGGGAAAACATTCAGTACTTC,CATSRGLAGGENIQYF
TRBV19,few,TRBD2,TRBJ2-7,TGTGCCAGTAGTCCGGGACTAGCTCTCTACGAGCAGTACTTC,CASSPGLALYEQYF
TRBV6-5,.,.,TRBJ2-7,TGTGCCAGCAGTTACGGTTCCAGCTCCTACGAGCAGTACTTC,CASSYGSSSYEQYF
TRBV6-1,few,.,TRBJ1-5,TGTGCCAGCGCCCAGCAGCAGGGAAATCAGCCCCAGCATTTT,CASAQQQGNQPQHF
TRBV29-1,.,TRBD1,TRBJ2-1,TGCAGCGTTGGGGGAGGACAGGGGGCGCGCGAGCAGTTCTTC,CSVGGGQGAREQFF
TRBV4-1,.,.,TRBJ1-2,TGCGCCAGCAGCCACCTAAGCGCTGGCTACACCTTC,CASSHLSAGYTF
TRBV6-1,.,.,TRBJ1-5,TGTGCCAGTTCAGACTTAAATCAGCCCCAGCATTTT,CASSDLNQPQHF
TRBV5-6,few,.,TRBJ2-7,TGTGCCAGCAGCCCCCGAAGGAGGGAGGCGACCTACGAGCAGTACTTC,CASSPRRREATYEQYF
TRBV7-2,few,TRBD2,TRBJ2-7,TGTGCCAGCAGCGCTAGCGGGAGTACTACTGGGGAGCAGTACTTC,CASSASGSTTGEQYF
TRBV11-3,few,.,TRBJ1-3,TGTGCCAGCAGCTTACCGGGGACTTCTGGAAACACCATATATTTT,CASSLPGTSGNTIYF
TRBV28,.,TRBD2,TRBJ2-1,TGTGCCAGCAGTCCCTTAGCGGGAACAGCGGACAATGAGCAGTTCTTC,CASSPLAGTADNEQFF
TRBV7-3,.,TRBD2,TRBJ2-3,TGTGCCAGCAGCTTGACTAGCGGGAGAGCAGATACGCAGTATTTT,CASSLTSGRADTQYF
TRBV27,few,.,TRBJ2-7,TGTGCCAGCAGTCCCACCGCTAGTCCCGTTTTAGAGCAGTACTTC,CASSPTASPVLEQYF
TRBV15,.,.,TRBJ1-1,TGTGCCACCAGCAGACGAACAGCCACTGAAGCTTTCTTT,CATSRRTATEAFF
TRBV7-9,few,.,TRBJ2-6,TGTGCCAGCAGCTTAGTCTCAGGGGCTGGGGCCAACGTCCTGACTTTC,CASSLVSGAGANVLTF
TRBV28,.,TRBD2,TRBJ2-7,TGTGCCAGCAGTTTATTAGGACTAGCAAACGAGCAGTACTTC,CASSLLGLANEQYF
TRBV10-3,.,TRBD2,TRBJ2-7,TGTGCCATCAGTGGCTCTAGCGGACTCTACGAGCAGTACTTC,CAISGSSGLYEQYF
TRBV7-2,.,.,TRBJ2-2,TGTGCCAGCAGCCCAATTACTAGGAACACCGGGGAGCTGTTTTTT,CASSPITRNTGELFF
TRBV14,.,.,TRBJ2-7,TGTGCCAGCAGCCCGTACAGGGACCACTACGAGCAGTACTTC,CASSPYRDHYEQYF
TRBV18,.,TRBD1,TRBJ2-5,TGTGCCAGCTCACCGGACAGGAGCGGAGAGACCCAGTACTTC,CASSPDRSGETQYF
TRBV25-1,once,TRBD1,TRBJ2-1,TGTGCCAGCAGTGCTGGGACAGAGGGGTTCTTC,CASSAGTEGFF
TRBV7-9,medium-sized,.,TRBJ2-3,TGTGCCAGCAGCTTAGGGCGAGGTAAGGATACGCAGTATTTT,CASSLGRGKDTQYF
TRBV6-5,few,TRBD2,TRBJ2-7,TGTGCCAGCAGGACCTGGGGGAGGGACTACGAGCAGTACTTC,CASRTWGRDYEQYF
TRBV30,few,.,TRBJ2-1,TGTGCCTGGAGTGTCGGTGAGAGCTCCTACAATGAGCAGTTCTTC,CAWSVGESSYNEQFF
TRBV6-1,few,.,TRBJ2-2,TGTGCCAGCAGTGAACTAGACACCGGGGAGCTGTTTTTT,CASSELDTGELFF
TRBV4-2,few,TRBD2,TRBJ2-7,TGTGCCAGCAGCCAAGATGATAGCGGGGGTTCCTACGAGCAGTACTTC,CASSQDDSGGSYEQYF
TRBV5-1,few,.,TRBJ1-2,TGCGCCAGCAGCTTGGGCGGGACGGCCTCCTATGGCTACACCTTC,CASSLGGTASYGYTF
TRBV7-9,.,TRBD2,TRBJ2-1,TGTGCCAGCAGCGTAGGGACTAGCGGGCTCTACAATGAGCAGTTCTTC,CASSVGTSGLYNEQFF
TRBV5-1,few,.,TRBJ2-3,TGCGCCAGCAGCTTGGCCCAGGGGCAGTGGGAGCAGTATTTT,CASSLAQGQWEQYF
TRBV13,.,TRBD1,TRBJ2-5,TGTGCCAGCAGCGAGGACAGGGATGAGACCCAGTACTTC,CASSEDRDETQYF
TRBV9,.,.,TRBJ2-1,TGTGCCAGCAGCGTAGTCGGGACACCTTACAATGAGCAGTTCTTC,CASSVVGTPYNEQFF
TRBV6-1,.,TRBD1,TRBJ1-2,TGTGCCAGCAGTGAAGCGACCGGGACAGTCTATGGCTACACCTTC,CASSEATGTVYGYTF
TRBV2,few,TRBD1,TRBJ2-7,TGTGCCAGCAGTGTAGGGACAGGGGTAAGCGAGCAGTACTTC,CASSVGTGVSEQYF
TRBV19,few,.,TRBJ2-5,TGTGCCAGTAGTAAGGGGCTGGAGACCCAGTACTTC,CASSKGLETQYF
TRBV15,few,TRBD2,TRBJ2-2,TGTGCCACCAGCAGAGGGGGGGGTGACACCGGGGAGCTGTTTTTT,CATSRGGGDTGELFF
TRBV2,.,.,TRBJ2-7,TGTGCCAGCAGATCTTTAGACTACGAGCAGTACTTC,CASRSLDYEQYF
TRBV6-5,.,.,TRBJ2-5,TGTGCCAGCAGTCCGATAGGAGAAGAGACCCAGTACTTC,CASSPIGEETQYF